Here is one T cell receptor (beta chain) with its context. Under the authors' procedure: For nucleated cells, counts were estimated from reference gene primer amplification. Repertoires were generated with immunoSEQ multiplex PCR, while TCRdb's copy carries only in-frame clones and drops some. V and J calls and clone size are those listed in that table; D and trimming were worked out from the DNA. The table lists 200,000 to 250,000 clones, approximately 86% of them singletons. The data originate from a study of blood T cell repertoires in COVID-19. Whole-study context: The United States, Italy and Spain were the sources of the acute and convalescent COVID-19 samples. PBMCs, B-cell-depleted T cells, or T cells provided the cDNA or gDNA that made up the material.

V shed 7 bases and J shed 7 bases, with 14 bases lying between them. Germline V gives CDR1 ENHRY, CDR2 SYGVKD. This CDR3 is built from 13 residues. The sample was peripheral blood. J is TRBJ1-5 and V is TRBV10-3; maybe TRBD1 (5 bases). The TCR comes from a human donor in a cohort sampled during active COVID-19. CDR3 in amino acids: CAITRGEDQPQHF. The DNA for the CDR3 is TGTGCCATCACCCGGGGGGAAGACCAGCCCCAGCATTTT.